The present entry profiles one T cell receptor beta chain with its context. Its antigen remains unknown. The sample originates from a study of long-term antiretroviral therapy in people with HIV. Regarding the study as a whole: Blood, drawn from the mid-2000s to the late 2010s, may reflect older ART regimens.

Sequencing used immunoSEQ v3.0 at survey level. Assay: immunoSEQ multiplex PCR; the TCRdb copy retains only in-frame clones and omits some. The sample records 15,000 or so clones, just over 85% being singletons. Until DNA extraction, the samples held between about 1-10 million cryopreserved PBMC. Trimming pared 2 bases from V and 2 bases from J, leaving 12 bases between. Germline V gene data show CDR1 as SEHNR and CDR2 as FQNEAQ (reference sequence). This CDR3 has 16 residues. This chain links TRBV7-9 with TRBJ2-2; tentative D call: TRBD1 (5 bases). The sequence was collected from a woman younger than 45 with HIV. The sequencing here drew on unsorted PBMCs, taken roughly 2.3 years before starting antiretroviral therapy. CDR3 DNA sequence: TGTGCCAGCAGCTTACGTCAGGGATTTAACACCGGGGAGCTGTTTTTT. This codes for CASSLRQGFNTGELFF.